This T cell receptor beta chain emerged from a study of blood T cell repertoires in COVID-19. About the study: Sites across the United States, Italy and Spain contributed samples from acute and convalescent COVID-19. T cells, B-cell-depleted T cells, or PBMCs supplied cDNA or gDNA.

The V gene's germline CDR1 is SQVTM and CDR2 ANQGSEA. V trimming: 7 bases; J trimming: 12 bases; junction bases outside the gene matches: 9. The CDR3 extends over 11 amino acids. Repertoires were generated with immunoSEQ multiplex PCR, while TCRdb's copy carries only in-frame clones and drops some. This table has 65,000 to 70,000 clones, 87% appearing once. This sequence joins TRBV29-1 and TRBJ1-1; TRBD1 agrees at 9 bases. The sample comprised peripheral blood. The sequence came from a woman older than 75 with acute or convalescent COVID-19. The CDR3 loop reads CSAGGDRDTFF. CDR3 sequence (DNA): TGCAGCGCGGGTGGGGACAGGGACACTTTCTTT.